Listed below are T cell receptor beta chains from one sample, sequenced in a study of CD8+ T cells in alopecia areata. Here immunoSEQ multiplex PCR was the method, and the copy in TCRdb shows in-frame clones only, minus some. The sample lists about 150,000 clones; 40% to 50% were seen once. The sequencing sample was made of CD4+ T cells sorted from blood. The source of these receptors is a human donor with alopecia areata. The conserved cysteine and the conserved F or W are not part of the CDR3 here. The order of the fields is V gene, J gene, clone size, CDR3 protein. Size is omitted from some rows. Given values are once, few, many or a class for expanded clones.

TRBV5-4	TRBJ2-3	few	ASSLQGSTDTQY
TRBV7-9	TRBJ1-2	-	ASSPTNYGYT
TRBV6-1	TRBJ2-2	-	ASSLDRLTGELF
TRBV20-1	TRBJ1-1	few	SAGGTEAF
TRBV28	TRBJ2-7	-	ASSLAGGSYEQY
TRBV29-1	TRBJ1-1	few	SVVPLMVF
TRBV10-3	TRBJ2-5	few	AISDGGAQY
TRBV28	TRBJ2-2	-	ASSLDYTGELF
TRBV4-2	TRBJ1-5	-	ASSQDYGAQPQH
TRBV29-1	TRBJ2-5	few	SVTAGAGGETQY
TRBV4-1	TRBJ2-5	-	ASSQDLHWTGEETQY
TRBV15	TRBJ2-7	-	ATSRDIGVQY
TRBV7-3	TRBJ2-1	few	ASSLTGGSASYEQF
TRBV30	TRBJ1-2	-	AWSGGIYGYT
TRBV6-1	TRBJ2-1	-	ASRLAGSYNEQF
TRBV28	TRBJ2-7	-	ASSLTGTISYEQY
TRBV28	TRBJ2-7	-	ASRFSPSYEQY
TRBV5-1	TRBJ1-1	-	ASSRAWTGGYTEAF
TRBV5-1	TRBJ2-7	few	ASSTSGDTYEQY
TRBV6-6	TRBJ2-1	-	ASRSGPAVRNEQF
TRBV28	TRBJ2-7	-	ASRTPGQQY
TRBV5-5	TRBJ2-2	-	ASIPSTRLGTGELF
TRBV30	TRBJ1-2	-	AWIGGAYGYT
TRBV28	TRBJ2-5	-	ASSVRGETQY
TRBV5-1	TRBJ2-5	few	ASSIETVWQETQY
TRBV29-1	TRBJ2-4	-	SVERQGGNIQY
TRBV28	TRBJ1-2	few	ASSPINYGYT
TRBV4-1	TRBJ2-5	few	ASSQVDRVETQY